These T cell receptor beta chains were read from a single sample in a study of blood T cell repertoires in COVID-19. The method was immunoSEQ multiplex PCR; TCRdb's version includes in-frame clones alone and lacks a portion of them. The sample includes fewer than 200,000 clones, approximately 84% of them seen just once. The sequenced sample was peripheral blood. These receptors originate from a man in his forties who had recovered from COVID-19. The CDR3 runs from the conserved cysteine through the conserved F or W. D genes are given only for firm matches. The listing skips clone size in some rows; elsewhere it reads once, few, many or a size class.

d_call,v_call,j_call,cdr3_length,clone_size,cdr3_aa,cdr3_nt
-,TRBV7-2,TRBJ2-2,16,few,CASSFSRGVNTGELFF,TGTGCCAGCAGCTTTTCACGCGGGGTGAACACCGGGGAGCTGTTTTTT
TRBD1,TRBV29-1,TRBJ2-7,14,-,CSVLLPDRGPGQYF,TGCAGCGTCCTCCTCCCGGACAGGGGGCCAGGGCAGTACTTC
-,TRBV13,TRBJ1-6,17,-,CASSHQSALGPNSPLHF,TGTGCCAGCAGCCACCAATCAGCCCTGGGCCCGAATTCACCCCTCCACTTT
TRBD2,TRBV7-7,TRBJ2-5,15,-,CASSSLSGAQETQYF,TGTGCTAGCTCGTCCCTTAGCGGGGCCCAAGAGACCCAGTACTTC
-,TRBV11-3,TRBJ2-2,13,-,CASSLEVAGELFF,TGTGCCAGCAGCTTAGAAGTAGCCGGGGAGCTGTTTTTT
TRBD1,TRBV2,TRBJ1-2,13,-,CASTRGTVDGYTF,TGTGCCAGCACCAGGGGGACAGTCGATGGCTACACCTTC
-,TRBV19,TRBJ1-4,14,-,CASSTLDWNEKLFF,TGTGCCAGTAGTACCCTCGACTGGAATGAAAAACTGTTTTTT
TRBD2,TRBV7-2,TRBJ2-2,15,-,CASSLRGGNTGELFF,TGTGCCAGCAGCCTTCGCGGGGGGAACACCGGGGAGCTGTTTTTT
TRBD2,TRBV6-6,TRBJ2-7,16,-,CASSQGLAGGPYEQYF,TGTGCCAGCAGCCAGGGACTAGCGGGGGGCCCCTACGAGCAGTACTTC
-,TRBV7-8,TRBJ2-3,15,-,CASSFMIAPTDTQYF,TGTGCCAGCAGCTTCATGATAGCCCCCACAGATACGCAGTATTTT
TRBD2,TRBV6-6,TRBJ2-3,14,once,CASRVSSGADTQYF,TGTGCCAGCAGAGTCTCTAGCGGGGCAGATACGCAGTATTTT
-,TRBV7-3,TRBJ2-5,13,-,CASSSQTGETQYF,TGTGCCAGCAGCTCCCAGACTGGAGAGACCCAGTACTTC
-,TRBV5-6,TRBJ2-7,14,-,CASSPGLGSYEQYF,TGTGCCAGCAGCCCAGGACTCGGATCCTACGAGCAGTACTTC
TRBD2,TRBV19,TRBJ2-1,17,-,CASSRSWTSDLPNEQFF,TGTGCCAGTAGTAGATCGTGGACTAGCGATCTCCCCAATGAGCAGTTCTTC
TRBD2,TRBV28,TRBJ2-2,18,-,CASSLSLTSGSGTGELFF,TGTGCCAGCAGTTTGTCTCTTACTAGCGGGAGTGGCACCGGGGAGCTGTTTTTT
-,TRBV15,TRBJ2-5,15,-,CATSRDRAGKETQYF,TGTGCCACCAGCAGAGATCGTGCGGGGAAAGAGACCCAGTACTTC
TRBD2,TRBV27,TRBJ2-3,16,-,CASSPFPREGRYTQYF,TGTGCCAGCAGTCCCTTTCCTCGGGAGGGCCGTTATACGCAGTATTTT
TRBD2,TRBV19,TRBJ2-6,16,-,CASGAGRRSGANVLTF,TGTGCCAGTGGAGCGGGACGTCGCTCTGGGGCCAACGTCCTGACTTTC
TRBD2,TRBV10-1,TRBJ2-1,14,-,CATPSGSSYNEQFF,TGCGCCACCCCTAGCGGGAGCTCCTACAATGAGCAGTTCTTC
-,TRBV7-9,TRBJ1-6,17,-,CASSLDVRTNYNSPLHF,TGTGCCAGCAGCTTAGACGTACGGACAAATTATAATTCACCCCTCCACTTT
TRBD2,TRBV30,TRBJ2-2,14,-,CAWEPGLVAGELFF,TGTGCCTGGGAGCCGGGACTAGTGGCCGGGGAGCTGTTTTTT
-,TRBV19,TRBJ2-1,14,-,CASSISGGHNEQFF,TGTGCCAGTAGTATATCGGGGGGCCACAATGAGCAGTTCTTC